A selection of T cell receptor beta chains follows, all from one sample in a study of blood T cell repertoires in COVID-19. Generated by immunoSEQ multiplex PCR, the TCRdb table keeps only in-frame clones and is missing some. The data hold 150,000 to 200,000 clones, with just over 85% observed a single time. Sequenced sample: peripheral blood. These receptors were obtained from a man over 45 with active or convalescent COVID-19. Each CDR3 is given without its conserved first and last residue. The D gene is left open where the match is weak.

TRBD2,TRBV3-1/TRBV3-2,16,ASSFVRLTSGSTGELF
NA,TRBV5-5,14,ASSLNLGVSVGELF
NA,TRBV4-1,17,ASRNIRGLPKVGNQPQH
NA,TRBV7-2,12,ASSFMHDSEAQY
NA,TRBV27,11,ASSLTGYQPQH
TRBD2,TRBV5-1,16,ASSWMTSGARRGGELF
NA,TRBV19,12,ASSTRQVNSPLH
TRBD1,TRBV2,15,ASSKEGQGATNEKLF
TRBD1,TRBV6-5,14,ASSYSKAGGREKLF
NA,TRBV2,9,ASSEEEGYT
NA,TRBV7-9,12,ASLLQGGNEKLF
NA,TRBV3-1/TRBV3-2,9,ASSRRDTQY
TRBD1,TRBV2,13,ASSDGTGVRDTQY
NA,TRBV7-3,12,ASSLNSPGGELF
NA,TRBV25-1,11,ASSESFNYGYT
NA,TRBV14,10,AAQVDSYEQY
TRBD2,TRBV18,13,ASSPGLAKQNIQY